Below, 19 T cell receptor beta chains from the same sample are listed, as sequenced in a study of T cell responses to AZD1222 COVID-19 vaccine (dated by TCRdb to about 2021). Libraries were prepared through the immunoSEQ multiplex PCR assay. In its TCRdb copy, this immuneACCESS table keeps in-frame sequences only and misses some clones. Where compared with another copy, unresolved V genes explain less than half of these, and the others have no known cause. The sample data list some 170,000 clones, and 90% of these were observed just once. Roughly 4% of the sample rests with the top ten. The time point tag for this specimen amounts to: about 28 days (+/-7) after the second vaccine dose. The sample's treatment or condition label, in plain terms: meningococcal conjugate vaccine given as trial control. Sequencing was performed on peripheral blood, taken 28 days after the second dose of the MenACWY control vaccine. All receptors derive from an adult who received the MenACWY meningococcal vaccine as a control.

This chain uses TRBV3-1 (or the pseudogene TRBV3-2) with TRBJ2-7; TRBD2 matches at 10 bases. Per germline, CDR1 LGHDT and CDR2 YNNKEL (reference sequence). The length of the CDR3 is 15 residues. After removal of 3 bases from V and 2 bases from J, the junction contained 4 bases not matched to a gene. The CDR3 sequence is CASSQGTSVAYEQYF. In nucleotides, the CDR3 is TGTGCCAGCAGCCAGGGGACTAGCGTTGCCTACGAGCAGTACTTC.

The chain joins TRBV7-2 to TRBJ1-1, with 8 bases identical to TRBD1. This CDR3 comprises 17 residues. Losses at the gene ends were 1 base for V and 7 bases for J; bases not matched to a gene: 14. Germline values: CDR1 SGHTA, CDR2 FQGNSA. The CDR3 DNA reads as TGTGCCAGCAGCTTAGGTGTACAGGGGGTTCCTTACCGTGAAGCTTTCTTT. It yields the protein CASSLGVQGVPYREAFF.

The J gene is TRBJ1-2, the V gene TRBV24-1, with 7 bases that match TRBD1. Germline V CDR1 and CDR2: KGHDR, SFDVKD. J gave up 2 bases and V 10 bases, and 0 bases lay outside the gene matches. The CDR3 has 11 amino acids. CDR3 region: CATGQNYGYTF. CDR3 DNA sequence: TGTGCCACGGGACAGAACTATGGCTACACCTTC.

The CDR3 DNA sequence: TGTGCCAGTAGTATAGGCGGGGGTGGCACTGAAGCTTTCTTT. The encoded protein is CASSIGGGGTEAFF. The chain employs TRBV19 and TRBJ1-1, with a possible D match to TRBD1 (5 bases). Germline-derived CDR1 and CDR2 are LNHDA and SQIVND (reference sequence). The CDR3 has 14 residues. With 1 base removed from V and 4 bases from J, the gap between germline ends came to 10 bases.

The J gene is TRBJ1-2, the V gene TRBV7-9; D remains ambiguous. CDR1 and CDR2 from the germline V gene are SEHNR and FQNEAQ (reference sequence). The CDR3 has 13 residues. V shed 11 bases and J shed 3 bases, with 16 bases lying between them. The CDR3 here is CAGSRERDYGYTF. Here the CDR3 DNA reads TGTGCCGGGAGTAGGGAGAGGGACTATGGCTACACCTTC.

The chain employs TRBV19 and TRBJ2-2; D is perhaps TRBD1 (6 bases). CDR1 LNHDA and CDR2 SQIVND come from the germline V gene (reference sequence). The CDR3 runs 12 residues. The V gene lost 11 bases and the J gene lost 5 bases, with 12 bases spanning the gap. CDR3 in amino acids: CAGGPRTGELFF. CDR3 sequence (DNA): TGTGCCGGGGGCCCGAGGACCGGGGAGCTGTTTTTT.

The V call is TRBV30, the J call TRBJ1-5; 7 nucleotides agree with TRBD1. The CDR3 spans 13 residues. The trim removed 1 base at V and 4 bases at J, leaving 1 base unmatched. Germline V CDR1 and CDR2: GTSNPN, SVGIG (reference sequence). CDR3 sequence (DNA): TGTGCCTGGAGTGAACAGGGGAATCAGCCCCAGCATTTT. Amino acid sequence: CAWSEQGNQPQHF.

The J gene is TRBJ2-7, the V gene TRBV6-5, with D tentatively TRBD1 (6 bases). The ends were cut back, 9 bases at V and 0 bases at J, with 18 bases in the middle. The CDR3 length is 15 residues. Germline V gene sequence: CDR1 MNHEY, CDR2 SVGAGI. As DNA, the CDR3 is TGTGCCAGAACCTTACGGGACACCATCTCCTACGAGCAGTACTTC. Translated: CARTLRDTISYEQYF.

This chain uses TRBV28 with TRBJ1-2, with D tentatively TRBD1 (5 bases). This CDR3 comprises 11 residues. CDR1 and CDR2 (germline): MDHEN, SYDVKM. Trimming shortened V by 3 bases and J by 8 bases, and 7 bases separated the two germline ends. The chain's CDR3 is CASSFRQGYTF. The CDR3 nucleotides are TGTGCCAGCAGTTTCCGACAGGGCTACACCTTC.

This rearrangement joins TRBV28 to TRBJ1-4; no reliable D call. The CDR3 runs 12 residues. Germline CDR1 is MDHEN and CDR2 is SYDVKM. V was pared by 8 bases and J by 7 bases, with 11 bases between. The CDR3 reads CASLMEGEKLFF. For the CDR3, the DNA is TGTGCCAGCCTGATGGAAGGTGAAAAACTGTTTTTT. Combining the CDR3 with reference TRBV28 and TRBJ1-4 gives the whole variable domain DVKVTQSSRYLVKRTGEKVFLECVQDMDHENMFWYRQDPGLGLRLIYFSYDVKMKEKGDIPEGYSVSREKKERFSLILESASTNQTSMYLCASLMEGEKLFFGSGTQLSVL.

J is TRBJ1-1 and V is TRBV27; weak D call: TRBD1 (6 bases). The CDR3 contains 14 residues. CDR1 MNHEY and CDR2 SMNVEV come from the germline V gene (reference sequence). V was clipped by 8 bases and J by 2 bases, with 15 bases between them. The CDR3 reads CASGKGTHNTEAFF. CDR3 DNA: TGTGCCAGCGGGAAAGGGACACACAACACTGAAGCTTTCTTT.

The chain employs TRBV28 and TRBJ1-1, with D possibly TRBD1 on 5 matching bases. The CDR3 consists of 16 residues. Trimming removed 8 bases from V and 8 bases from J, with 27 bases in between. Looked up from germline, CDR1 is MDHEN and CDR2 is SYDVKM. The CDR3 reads CASGLSLRLGTLEAFF. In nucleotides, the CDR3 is TGTGCCAGCGGATTATCTCTACGGCTAGGGACGTTGGAAGCTTTCTTT.

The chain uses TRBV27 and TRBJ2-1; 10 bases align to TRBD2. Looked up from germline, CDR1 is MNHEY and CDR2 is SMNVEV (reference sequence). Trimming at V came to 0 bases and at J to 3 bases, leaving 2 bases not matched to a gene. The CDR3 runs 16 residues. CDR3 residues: CASSLSGTSVYNEQFF. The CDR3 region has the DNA TGTGCCAGCAGTTTATCGGGGACTAGCGTCTACAATGAGCAGTTCTTC.

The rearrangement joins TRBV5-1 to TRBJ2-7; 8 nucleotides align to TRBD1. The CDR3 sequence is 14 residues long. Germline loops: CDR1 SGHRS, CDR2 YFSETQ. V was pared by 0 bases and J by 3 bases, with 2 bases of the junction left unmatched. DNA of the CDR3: TGCGCCAGCAGCTTGGAACAGGGGGACTACGAGCAGTACTTC. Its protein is CASSLEQGDYEQYF.

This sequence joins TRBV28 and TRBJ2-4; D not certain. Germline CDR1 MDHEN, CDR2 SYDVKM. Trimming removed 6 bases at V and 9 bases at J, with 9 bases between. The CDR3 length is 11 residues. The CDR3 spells CASRSPAIQYF. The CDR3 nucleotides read TGTGCCAGCAGGAGCCCCGCCATTCAGTACTTC. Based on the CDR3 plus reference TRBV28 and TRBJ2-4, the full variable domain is DVKVTQSSRYLVKRTGEKVFLECVQDMDHENMFWYRQDPGLGLRLIYFSYDVKMKEKGDIPEGYSVSREKKERFSLILESASTNQTSMYLCASRSPAIQYFGAGTRLSVL.

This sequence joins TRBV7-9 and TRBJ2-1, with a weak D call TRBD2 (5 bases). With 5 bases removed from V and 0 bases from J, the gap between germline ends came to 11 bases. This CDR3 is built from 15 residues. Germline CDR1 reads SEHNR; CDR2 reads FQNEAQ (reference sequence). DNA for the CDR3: TGTGCCAGCAGCCCCATAGGAGGCTCCTACAATGAGCAGTTCTTC. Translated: CASSPIGGSYNEQFF.

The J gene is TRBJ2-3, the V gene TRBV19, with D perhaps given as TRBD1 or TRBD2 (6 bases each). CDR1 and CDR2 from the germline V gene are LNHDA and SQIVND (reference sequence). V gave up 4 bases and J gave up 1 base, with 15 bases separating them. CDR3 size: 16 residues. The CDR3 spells CASSSTGARRTDTQYF. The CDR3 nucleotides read TGTGCCAGTAGTAGCACGGGGGCGCGACGCACAGATACGCAGTATTTT. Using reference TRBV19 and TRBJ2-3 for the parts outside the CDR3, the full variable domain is DGGITQSPKYLFRKEGQNVTLSCEQNLNHDAMYWYRQDPGQGLRLIYYSQIVNDFQKGDIAEGYSVSREKKESFPLTVTSAQKNPTAFYLCASSSTGARRTDTQYFGPGTRLTVL.

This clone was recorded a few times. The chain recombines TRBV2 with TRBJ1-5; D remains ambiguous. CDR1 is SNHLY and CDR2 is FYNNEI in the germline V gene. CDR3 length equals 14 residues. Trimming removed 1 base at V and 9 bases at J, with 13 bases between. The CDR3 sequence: CASSEGQPGRPQHF. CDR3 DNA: TGTGCCAGCAGTGAAGGGCAACCTGGGAGGCCCCAGCATTTT. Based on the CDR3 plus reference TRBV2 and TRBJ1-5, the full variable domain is EPEVTQTPSHQVTQMGQEVILRCVPISNHLYFYWYRQILGQKVEFLVSFYNNEISEKSEIFDDQFSVERPDGSNFTLKIRSTKLEDSAMYFCASSEGQPGRPQHFGDGTRLSIL.

CDR3 protein: CATQGGATETQYF. The DNA for the CDR3 is TGTGCCACCCAAGGGGGGGCGACGGAGACCCAGTACTTC. The V call is TRBV19, the J call TRBJ2-5; a possible D gene is TRBD2 (7 bases). The ends were cut back, 10 bases at V and 5 bases at J, with 17 bases in the middle. The V gene's germline CDR1 is LNHDA and CDR2 SQIVND (reference sequence). There are 13 residues in the CDR3.